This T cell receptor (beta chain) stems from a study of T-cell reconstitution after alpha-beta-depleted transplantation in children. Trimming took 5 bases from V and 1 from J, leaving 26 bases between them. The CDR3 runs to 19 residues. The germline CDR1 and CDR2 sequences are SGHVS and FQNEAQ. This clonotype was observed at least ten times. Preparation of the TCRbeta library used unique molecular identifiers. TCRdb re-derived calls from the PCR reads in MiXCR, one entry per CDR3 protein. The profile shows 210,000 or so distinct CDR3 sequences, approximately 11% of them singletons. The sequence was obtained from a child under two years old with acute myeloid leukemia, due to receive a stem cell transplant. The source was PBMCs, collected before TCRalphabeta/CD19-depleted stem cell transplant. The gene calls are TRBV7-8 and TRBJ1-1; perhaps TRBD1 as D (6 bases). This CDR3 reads CASSPVPTGNSLRNTEAFF. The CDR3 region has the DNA TGTGCCAGCAGCCCGGTCCCCACAGGGAACAGCCTACGGAACACTGAAGCTTTCTTT.